This T cell receptor (beta chain) emerged from a study of cytomegalovirus exposure and HLA in healthy donors. Researchers ran the PCR with 60 Vbeta and 13 Jbeta primers. The table came from immunoSEQ multiplex PCR; TCRdb's copy has only in-frame clones and leaves some out. Among roughly 51,000 clones, around 82% were seen once, and the ten largest hold 2% to 2.5%. Whole-study results and caveats: Later work found most CMV-associated TCR beta chains apparently HLA-restricted. By HLA locus, TCR association rates varied in a later analysis, with DRB1 showing the most and HLA-C the fewest.

On this clone: Its antigen is as yet unknown.

V was trimmed by 1 base and J by 4 bases, leaving 4 bases between them. There are 12 residues in the CDR3. Germline V CDR1 and CDR2: SEHNR, FQNEAQ (reference sequence). V usage is TRBV7-9 and J usage is TRBJ2-5; D remains unclear. What was sequenced was PBMCs. The TCR comes from a boy aged 5-17 years in good health and CMV-seropositive. DNA for the CDR3: TGTGCCAGCAGCTTAGGGAGAGAGACCCAGTACTTC. Encoded protein: CASSLGRETQYF.